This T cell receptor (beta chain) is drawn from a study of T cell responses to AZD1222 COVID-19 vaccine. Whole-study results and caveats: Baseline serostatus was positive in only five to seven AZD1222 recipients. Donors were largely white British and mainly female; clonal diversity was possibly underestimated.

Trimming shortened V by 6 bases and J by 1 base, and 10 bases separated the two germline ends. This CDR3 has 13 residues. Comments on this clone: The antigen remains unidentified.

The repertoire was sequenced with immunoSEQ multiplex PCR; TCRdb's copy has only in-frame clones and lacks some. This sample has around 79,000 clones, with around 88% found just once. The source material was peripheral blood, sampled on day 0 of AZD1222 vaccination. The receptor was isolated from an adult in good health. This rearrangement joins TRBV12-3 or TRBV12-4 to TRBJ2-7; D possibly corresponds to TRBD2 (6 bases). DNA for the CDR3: TGTGCCAGCAGGCCGGGAGCATCCTACGAGCAGTACTTC. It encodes CASRPGASYEQYF.